This record looks at one T cell receptor (beta chain) sequence and its context. A read error may account for a junction end that differs from germline. This sample is drawn from a study of blood T cells in healthy people across ages. Background on the study: Capture via template switching afforded approximately one barcoded beta molecule per two T cells.

The germline CDR1 and CDR2 sequences are SGHTA and FQGNSA. CDR3 length equals 16 residues. Combining a sample-barcoded 5' primer with a J-beta primer mix, a second PCR ran for roughly 6 to 11 cycles. MiXCR, run by TCRdb on the 5' RACE reads, gives a single entry per CDR3 protein. The data contain about 1.6 million distinct CDR3 sequences, approximately 32% of them singletons. Sequenced sample: blood. The source of this sequence is a woman in her 30s in good health. This chain uses TRBV7-2 with TRBJ2-1; TRBD2 agrees at 9 bases. The CDR3 DNA sequence: TGTGTCAGCAGCTTACGTAGCGGGAGAACCTACAATGAGCAGTTCTTC. Its translation is CVSSLRSGRTYNEQFF.